The next 21 T cell receptor beta chains were all read from a single sample in a study of blood T cell repertoires in COVID-19. The data were produced by immunoSEQ multiplex PCR, yet TCRdb's version contains in-frame clones alone and is incomplete. Of roughly 17,000 clones in the sample, approximately 93% were seen once. The source material was peripheral blood. These TCRs come from a human donor in a cohort sampled during active COVID-19.

The chain couples TRBV6-5 to TRBJ2-7; 7 bases match TRBD1. The CDR3 has 13 residues. Germline trimming cut 6 bases from V and 5 bases from J; bases unmatched to any gene: 7. CDR1 is MNHEY and CDR2 is SVGAGI in the germline V gene. The CDR3: CASSPRQGNEQYF. For the CDR3, the DNA is TGTGCCAGCAGCCCCCGACAGGGTAACGAGCAGTACTTC.

This clone was picked up one time. The chain's CDR3 is CASSPRDRGANTIYF. CDR3 nucleotide sequence: TGTGCCAGCTCACCCCGGGACAGGGGAGCAAACACCATATATTTT. The chain joins TRBV18 to TRBJ1-3, with 10 bases lining up with TRBD1. Trimming removed 3 bases from V and 6 bases from J; junction bases left unmatched: 5. Germline CDR1 and CDR2: KGHSH and LQKENI. CDR3 length: 15 amino acids.

The chain recombines TRBV4-2 with TRBJ2-7; 10 nucleotides align to TRBD2. Germline CDR1 reads LGHNA; CDR2 reads YNFKEQ. The CDR3 has 14 residues. V lost 2 bases, J lost 4 bases, and 2 bases stayed unmatched. The CDR3 spells CASSQSSGSYEQYF. CDR3 nucleotides: TGTGCCAGCAGCCAATCTAGCGGGAGTTACGAGCAGTACTTC.

The gene calls are TRBV6-5 and TRBJ2-5, with 9 bases identical to TRBD2. V was clipped by 2 bases and J by 4 bases; unmatched bases: 8. This CDR3 is built from 16 residues. CDR1 is MNHEY and CDR2 is SVGAGI in the germline V gene. In nucleotides, the CDR3 is TGTGCCAGCAGTTACGAACTAGCGGGTGGTCGAGAGACCCAGTACTTC. Its protein product is CASSYELAGGRETQYF.

The chain links TRBV3-1 (or the pseudogene TRBV3-2) to TRBJ2-3; D is possibly TRBD2 (5 bases). There are 17 residues in the CDR3. Germline CDR1 LGHDT, CDR2 YNNKEL (reference sequence). The germline V and J ends were trimmed by 0 bases and 1 base, with 14 bases remaining between them. The CDR3 is CASSQERVLIGTDTQYF. Written as DNA, the CDR3 is TGTGCCAGCAGCCAAGAGCGGGTCCTCATAGGCACAGATACGCAGTATTTT.

This chain connects TRBV25-1 to TRBJ2-1; 8 nucleotides agree with TRBD1. V was clipped by 7 bases and J by 5 bases; unmatched bases: 7. The CDR3 is 14 amino acids. Germline CDR1 is MGHDK and CDR2 is SYGVNS. The CDR3 nucleotides read TGTGCCAGCAACCCGGGACAGGCAAACAATGAGCAGTTCTTC. Its protein is CASNPGQANNEQFF.

This chain links TRBV20-1 with TRBJ1-5; D uncertain. V gave up 6 bases and J gave up 2 bases, with 8 bases separating them. This CDR3 has 12 residues. CDR1 is DFQATT and CDR2 is SNEGSKA in the germline V gene (reference sequence). In DNA form, the CDR3 reads TGCAGTGCCAGTTATGGCAATCAGCCCCAGCATTTT. It yields the protein CSASYGNQPQHF.

V and J are TRBV5-6 and TRBJ2-7; TRBD1 matches at 9 bases. Per germline, CDR1 SGHDT and CDR2 YYEEEE. The trim removed 2 bases at V and 3 bases at J, leaving 3 bases unmatched. The CDR3 sequence is 14 residues long. This CDR3 reads CASSFGQGSYEQYF. The CDR3, as DNA: TGTGCCAGCAGCTTTGGACAGGGGAGCTACGAGCAGTACTTC.

The J gene is TRBJ2-4, the V gene TRBV6-2 or TRBV6-3; perhaps TRBD2 as D (5 bases). This CDR3 spans 19 amino acids. Between the trimmed V and J ends, which lost 0 bases and 0 bases, there was a span of 18 bases. CDR1 is MNHEY and CDR2 is SVGEGT in the germline V gene. CDR3 sequence reads: CASSYSAGGSLLAKNIQYF. The CDR3 DNA sequence: TGTGCCAGCAGTTACTCGGCGGGCGGTAGCCTCCTAGCCAAAAACATTCAGTACTTC.

The genes are TRBV18 and TRBJ1-1, with D possibly being TRBD1 (5 bases). Germline CDR1 reads KGHSH; CDR2 reads LQKENI. CDR3 length equals 17 residues. V was shortened by 4 bases and J by 2 bases, with 20 bases between the two germline ends. CDR3 residues: CASSLDRNANKNTEAFF. The CDR3 bases are TGTGCCAGCTCACTAGACAGAAATGCTAACAAAAACACTGAAGCTTTCTTT.

CDR3 protein: CASSPGRGSGGGRETQYF. CDR3 sequence (DNA): TGTGCCAGCAGCCCCGGCCGGGGTAGCGGGGGGGGAAGGGAGACCCAGTACTTC. The V call is TRBV5-4, the J call TRBJ2-5, with 11 bases lining up with TRBD2. Germline V gene data show CDR1 as SGHNT and CDR2 as YYREEE (reference sequence). Losses at the gene ends were 4 bases for V and 5 bases for J; bases not matched to a gene: 16. The CDR3 sequence is 18 residues long.

V usage is TRBV13 and J usage is TRBJ2-1; 12 nucleotides agree with TRBD2. Germline CDR1 is PRHDT and CDR2 is FYEKMQ (reference sequence). J gave up 6 bases and V 2 bases, and 5 bases lay outside the gene matches. The CDR3 sequence is 16 residues long. For the CDR3, the DNA is TGTGCCAGCAGCTTAAGACTAGCGGGAGTCTTCAATGAGCAGTTCTTC. It encodes CASSLRLAGVFNEQFF.

This sequence joins TRBV19 and TRBJ2-5; TRBD1 agrees at 11 bases. CDR3 length: 16 amino acids. The germline V gene encodes CDR1 LNHDA and CDR2 SQIVND (reference sequence). V was pared by 6 bases and J by 4 bases, with 10 bases of the junction left unmatched. Here the CDR3 DNA reads TGTGCCAGTAGCGGTACTCGGGACAGGGGGTCAGAGACCCAGTACTTC. It is translated as CASSGTRDRGSETQYF.

A single count supports this clone. The chain joins TRBV30 to TRBJ2-3; 11 bases align to TRBD2. CDR3 length: 15 residues. Germline CDR1 is GTSNPN and CDR2 is SVGIG (reference sequence). With V trimmed by 4 bases and J by 5 bases, 8 bases remained unmatched. CDR3 in amino acids: CAWTVAGGPRDTQYF. The CDR3 region has the DNA TGTGCCTGGACCGTAGCGGGGGGGCCCCGAGATACGCAGTATTTT. The whole variable domain, filled in from reference TRBV30 and TRBJ2-3, reads SQTIHQWPATLVQPVGSPLSLECTVEGTSNPNLYWYRQAAGRGLQLLFYSVGIGQISSEVPQNLSASRPQDRQFILSSKKLLLSDSGFYLCAWTVAGGPRDTQYFGPGTRLTVL.

This rearrangement joins TRBV18 to TRBJ1-1; D possibly corresponds to TRBD1 (6 bases). CDR3 size: 15 residues. The V gene lost 2 bases and the J gene lost 0 bases, with 10 bases spanning the gap. CDR1 is KGHSH and CDR2 is LQKENI in the germline V gene. In DNA form, the CDR3 reads TGTGCCAGCTCACCAGGGGGCAGGGTGAACACTGAAGCTTTCTTT. Translated: CASSPGGRVNTEAFF.

The CDR3 loop reads CAIGRSGANVLTF. DNA of the CDR3: TGTGCCATCGGTAGATCTGGGGCCAACGTCCTGACTTTC. This rearrangement joins TRBV6-5 to TRBJ2-6, with D uncertain. Germline CDR1 and CDR2: MNHEY and SVGAGI. This CDR3 is built from 13 residues. V gave up 10 bases and J gave up 1 base, with 8 bases separating them.

The chain has TRBV4-1 and TRBJ1-3, with D possibly being TRBD1 (5 bases). The CDR3 extends over 16 amino acids. The germline gives CDR1 MGHRA, CDR2 YSYEKL. V was pared by 0 bases and J by 2 bases, with 11 bases between. The CDR3 protein is CASSQDTGSPGNTIYF. The CDR3 nucleotides read TGCGCCAGCAGCCAAGATACAGGTAGCCCTGGAAACACCATATATTTT.

This chain connects TRBV27 to TRBJ1-2; a possible D gene is TRBD1 (5 bases). Germline V gene sequence: CDR1 MNHEY, CDR2 SMNVEV (reference sequence). V lost 8 bases to trimming and J lost 4 bases, with 26 bases between them. This CDR3 comprises 17 residues. The CDR3 DNA is TGTGCCAGCGGCAGCAACTATGGGGGGACCCCTTCCTATGGCTACACCTTC. Translation gives CASGSNYGGTPSYGYTF.

The chain has TRBV11-2 and TRBJ1-2, with D possibly TRBD1 on 5 matching bases. Per the germline V gene, CDR1 is SGHAT and CDR2 is FQNNGV. V lost 4 bases and J lost 0, with 15 bases in between. The CDR3 is made up of 16 amino acids. In nucleotides, the CDR3 is TGTGCCAGCAGCTCCCCACGGACAAAGTCTAACTATGGCTACACCTTC. This codes for CASSSPRTKSNYGYTF.

The V and J genes are TRBV6-4 and TRBJ2-1; TRBD2 matches at 8 bases. V lost 11 bases, J lost 0 bases, and 9 bases stayed unmatched. Germline CDR1 MRHNA, CDR2 SNTAGT. The CDR3 sequence is 15 residues long. CDR3 sequence reads: CAAKLAANSYNEQFF. The CDR3 DNA is TGTGCCGCAAAACTAGCGGCAAACTCCTACAATGAGCAGTTCTTC.

For the CDR3, the DNA is TGTGCCAGTAGTTCACTGAATGGCCTAGCGGGAGGTAGCGAGCAGTTCTTC. Residues: CASSSLNGLAGGSEQFF. The chain uses TRBV19 and TRBJ2-1, with 11 bases lining up with TRBD2. The CDR3 consists of 17 residues. V was clipped by 5 bases and J by 10 bases; unmatched bases: 16. The germline V gene encodes CDR1 LNHDA and CDR2 SQIVND (reference sequence).